This section outlines one T cell receptor (beta chain) sequence together with its context. This clone has more than one count but fewer than ten. Its antigen is unknown. Nothing much larger sits one base from this clone, and base qualities are not available. Inclusion was restricted to participants for whom at least one PBMC sample before ART initiation and at least two post-ART samples were available. All participants with HIV were treated in the United States of America. Before DNA extraction, cryopreserved samples containing about 0.9-10 million PBMC were thawed and washed. At the time of the earliest PBMC sample, participants with HIV were aged between 23 and 54 years. Per participant, PBMC samples came from 1-4 timepoints prior to ART initiation and 2-8 timepoints following ART initiation, for a median of 7 samples. Serial HIV viral load, CD4+ T-cell count, ART history and demographic data were obtained for every participant. Using a Qiagen kit on a QIAcube, genomic DNA was extracted from unsorted PBMC, with samples processed in batches of 12.

The immunoSEQ hsTCRB v3.0 assay was used at survey level resolution to sequence the TRB variable region. A depth of about 40,000-55,000 T-cell genomes per sample was targeted for TRB sequencing. Pooled TRB libraries were sequenced on an Illumina MiSeq with a v3 150-cycle kit. From the authors' description of their analysis: Repertoire analysis ran in R within a reproducible Nextflow workflow covering QC, data transformation and analysis. LymphoSeq2, an R package for exploring AIRR-Seq data, was used to implement the custom analyses. A few samples yielding fewer than 5000 total TRB sequences were excluded, leaving 188 analyzed HIV repertoires. Among the 180 to 200 HIV repertoires that were kept, roughly 58 were collected before ART initiation and over 120 were collected after ART initiation. Repertoires were downsampled to 5000 TRB nucleotide sequences, and summary statistics were averaged over 100 downsampling iterations. TRB sequences were retained for analysis only if CDR3 regions of at least seven amino acids were present. Diversity was measured with a Shannon entropy-derived clonality score and the Gini coefficient. In the repertoire networks, any two of the top 5000 CDR3 amino acid sequences were connected whenever the two sequences differed by an edit distance of one. For TRB CDR3 amino acid sequences, antigen specificity groups and MHC restriction were predicted with GLIPH2. To flag known associations with CMV, EBV, HIV or tissue antigens, CDR3 amino acid sequences were compared against VDJdb and McPAS-TCR. Pre-ART, post-ART and control groups were compared with Wilcoxon signed-rank tests and Holm-Bonferroni correction. TCRdb carries this immuneACCESS record with in-frame sequences only. Its versions omit some clonotypes, under half of them owing to an unresolved V gene in the studies checked, with the rest unexplained. That table is the source of V, J and clone size, and D and trimming were worked out from the DNA. Recorded for this sample are about 21,000 clones; 70% to 85% of them occurred a single time. Jointly, the top ten make up roughly 4.6% of the sample.

This sample is drawn from a study of long-term antiretroviral therapy in people with HIV (dated by TCRdb to the early 2020s). A note on the overall study: The earliest samples were collected roughly a decade before the 2015 WHO recommendation for immediate ART, at a time when ART was usually postponed until CD4 counts fell. A retrospective serial study tested whether ART initiation and durable HIV suppression were associated with changes in peripheral blood TRB repertoire composition and diversity. Of the 25 to 30 participants with HIV, eleven were female. Test extractions of a monoclonal T-cell line alongside some 35 polyclonal samples showed no cross-contamination during QIAcube processing. The cohort contributed over 150 cryopreserved PBMC samples from under 35 adults with confirmed HIV infection, collected serially over a mean of around 6 years (range 1-12). Points the paper makes about the study in general: Owing to limited PBMC availability, only the TCR beta chain was sequenced, without alpha chain pairing. At every time point, the repertoire was dominated by expanded TRB clones first identified before ART initiation, although this dominance fluctuated and, in many PLHIV, declined after ART. ART initiation was associated with a significant increase in TRB diversity, but diversity stayed significantly below transplant donor controls even after long-term ART. No data were available on ART adherence, viral resistance or therapy changes, limiting inferences about post-ART repertoire changes. The samples span the years 2004 to 2017, and the ART regimens used at that time may not be as effective as current regimens. Because pre-ART samples had limited cell numbers, unsorted PBMC were profiled rather than sorted CD4+ and CD8+ T cells. Compared with controls, HIV repertoires had narrower CDR3 length ranges, and the network structure pointed to an antigen-experienced repertoire that shifted only slightly toward naive after ART.

Trimming takes 5 bases from V and 5 bases from J, and the germline ends sit 13 bases apart. The CDR3 covers 12 residues, taking in both the cysteine and the phenylalanine. Only the CDR3 region is kept as DNA, spanning 36 bases read in frame from base 1. For CDR1 and CDR2, the germline V gene lists SQVTM and ANQGSEA. This chain joins TRBV29-1 to TRBJ2-7, with the D gene possibly TRBD1 or TRBD2, each one fitting 6 bases. The TCR originated in a man aged 18 to 29 with HIV. The sequenced sample was unsorted PBMCs, obtained 0.5 years after starting antiretroviral therapy. The nucleotide sequence is TGCAGCGTTAATGGGGGCGGGGACGAGCAGTACTTC. This is translated as CSVNGGGDEQYF.